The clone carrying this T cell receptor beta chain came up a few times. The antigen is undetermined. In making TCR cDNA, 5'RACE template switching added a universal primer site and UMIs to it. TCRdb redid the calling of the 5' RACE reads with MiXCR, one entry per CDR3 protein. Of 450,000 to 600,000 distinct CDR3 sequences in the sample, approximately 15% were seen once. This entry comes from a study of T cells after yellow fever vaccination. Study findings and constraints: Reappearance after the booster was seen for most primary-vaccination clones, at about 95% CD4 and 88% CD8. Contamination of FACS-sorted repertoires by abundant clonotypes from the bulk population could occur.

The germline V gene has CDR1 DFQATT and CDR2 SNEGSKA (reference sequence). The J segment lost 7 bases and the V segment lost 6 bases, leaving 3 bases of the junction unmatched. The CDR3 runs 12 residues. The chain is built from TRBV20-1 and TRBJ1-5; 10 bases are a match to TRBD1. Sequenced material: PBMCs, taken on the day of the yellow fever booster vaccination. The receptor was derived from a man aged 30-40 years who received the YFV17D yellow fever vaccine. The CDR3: CSAGQGWQPQHF. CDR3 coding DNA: TGCAGTGCGGGACAGGGGTGGCAGCCCCAGCATTTT.